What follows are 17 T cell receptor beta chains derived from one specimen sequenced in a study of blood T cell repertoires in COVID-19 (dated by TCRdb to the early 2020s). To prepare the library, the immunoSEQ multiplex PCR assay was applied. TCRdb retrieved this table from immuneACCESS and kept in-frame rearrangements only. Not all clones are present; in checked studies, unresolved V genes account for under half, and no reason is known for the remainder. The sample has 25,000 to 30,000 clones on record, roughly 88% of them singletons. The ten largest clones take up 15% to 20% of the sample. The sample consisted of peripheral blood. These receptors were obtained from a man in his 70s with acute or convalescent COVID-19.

The DNA for the CDR3 is TGCGCCAGCAGAAACCCCGGACTAGCGGGATACGAGCAGTACTTC. It yields the protein CASRNPGLAGYEQYF. The chain links TRBV10-1 to TRBJ2-7; 12 bases fit TRBD2. The V gene's germline CDR1 is WNHNN and CDR2 SYGVQD (reference sequence). This CDR3 is 15 amino acids long. V shed 6 bases and J 4 bases; nucleotides not matched to a gene: 7.

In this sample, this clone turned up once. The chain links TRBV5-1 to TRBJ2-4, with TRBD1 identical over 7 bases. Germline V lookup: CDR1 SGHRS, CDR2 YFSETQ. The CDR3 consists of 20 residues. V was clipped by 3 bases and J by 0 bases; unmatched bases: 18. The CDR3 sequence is CASSWAGQDAYYLAKNIQYF. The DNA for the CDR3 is TGCGCCAGCAGCTGGGCTGGACAGGATGCGTATTATCTAGCCAAAAACATTCAGTACTTC.

CDR3 DNA: TGTGCCAGCAGCTTCATTAGCGGGAGCACAGATACGCAGTATTTT. It is translated as CASSFISGSTDTQYF. This chain uses TRBV11-2 with TRBJ2-3; 7 nucleotides align to TRBD2. CDR1 SGHAT and CDR2 FQNNGV come from the germline V gene. Trimming at V came to 3 bases and at J to 0 bases, leaving 3 bases not matched to a gene. CDR3 length: 15 amino acids.

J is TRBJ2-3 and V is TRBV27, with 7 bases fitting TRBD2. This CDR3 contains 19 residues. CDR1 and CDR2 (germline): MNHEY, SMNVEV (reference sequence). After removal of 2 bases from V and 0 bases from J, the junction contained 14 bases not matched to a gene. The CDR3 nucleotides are TGTGCCAGCAGTTTAACCCCTTGGTTGGCTAGCGGAAGCACAGATACGCAGTATTTT. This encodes CASSLTPWLASGSTDTQYF.

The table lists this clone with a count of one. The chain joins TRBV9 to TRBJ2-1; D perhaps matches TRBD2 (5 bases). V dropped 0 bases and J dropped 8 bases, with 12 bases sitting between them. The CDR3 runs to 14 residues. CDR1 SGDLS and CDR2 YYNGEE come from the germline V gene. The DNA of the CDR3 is TGTGCCAGCAGCGTAGGCCCGGGGAACGATGAGCAGTTCTTC. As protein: CASSVGPGNDEQFF. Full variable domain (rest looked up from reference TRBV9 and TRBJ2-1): DSGVTQTPKHLITATGQRVTLRCSPRSGDLSVYWYQQSLDQGLQFLIQYYNGEERAKGNILERFSAQQFPDLHSELNLSSLELGDSALYFCASSVGPGNDEQFFGPGTRLTVL.

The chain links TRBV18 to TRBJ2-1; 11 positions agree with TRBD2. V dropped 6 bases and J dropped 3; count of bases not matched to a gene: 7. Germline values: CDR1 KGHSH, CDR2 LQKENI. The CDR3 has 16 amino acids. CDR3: CASSPTGTSGYNEQFF. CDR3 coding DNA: TGTGCCAGCTCCCCTACCGGGACTAGCGGCTACAATGAGCAGTTCTTC.

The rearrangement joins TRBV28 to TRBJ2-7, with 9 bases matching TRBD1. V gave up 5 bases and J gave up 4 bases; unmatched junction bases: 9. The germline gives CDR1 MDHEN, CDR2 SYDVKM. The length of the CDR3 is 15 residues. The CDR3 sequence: CASSQPGTGKYEQYF. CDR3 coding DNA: TGTGCCAGCAGTCAACCCGGGACAGGGAAGTACGAGCAGTACTTC.

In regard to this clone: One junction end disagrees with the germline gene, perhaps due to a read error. CDR3 in amino acids: CASNERGGITDTQYF. The CDR3 DNA reads as TGTGCGAGCAACGAAAGGGGAGGGATCACAGATACGCAGTATTTT. The chain is built from TRBV28 and TRBJ2-3; 7 bases are a match to TRBD2. Germline values: CDR1 MDHEN, CDR2 SYDVKM. The CDR3 sequence is 15 residues long.

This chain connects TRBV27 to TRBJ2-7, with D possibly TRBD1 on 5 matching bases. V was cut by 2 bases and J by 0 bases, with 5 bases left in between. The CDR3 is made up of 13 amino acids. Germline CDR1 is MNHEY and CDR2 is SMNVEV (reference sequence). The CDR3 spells CASSLRGSYEQYF. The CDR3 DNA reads TGTGCCAGCAGTTTAAGGGGCTCCTACGAGCAGTACTTC.

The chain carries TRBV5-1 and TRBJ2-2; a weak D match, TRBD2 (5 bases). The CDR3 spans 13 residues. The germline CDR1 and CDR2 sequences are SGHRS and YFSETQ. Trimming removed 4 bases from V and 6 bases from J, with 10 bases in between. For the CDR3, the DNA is TGCGCCAGCAGCGTCACTAGGCCCGGGGAGCTGTTTTTT. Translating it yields CASSVTRPGELFF.

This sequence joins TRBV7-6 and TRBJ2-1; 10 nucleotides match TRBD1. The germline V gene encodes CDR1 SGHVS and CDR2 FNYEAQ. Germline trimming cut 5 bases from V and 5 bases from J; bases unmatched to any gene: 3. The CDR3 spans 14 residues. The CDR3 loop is CASSRDRGDNEQFF. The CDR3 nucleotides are TGTGCCAGCAGCAGGGACAGGGGCGACAATGAGCAGTTCTTC.

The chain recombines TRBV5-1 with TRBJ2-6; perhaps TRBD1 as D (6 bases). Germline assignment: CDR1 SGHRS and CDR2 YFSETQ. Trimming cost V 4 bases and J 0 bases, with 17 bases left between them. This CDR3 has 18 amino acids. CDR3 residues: CASSQPGQRSSGANVLTF. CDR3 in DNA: TGCGCCAGCAGCCAGCCAGGACAGAGAAGCTCTGGGGCCAACGTCCTGACTTTC.

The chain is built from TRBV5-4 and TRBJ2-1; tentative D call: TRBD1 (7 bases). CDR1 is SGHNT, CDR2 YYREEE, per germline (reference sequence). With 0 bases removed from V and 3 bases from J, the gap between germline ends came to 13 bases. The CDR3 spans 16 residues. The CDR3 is CASSLAGGGSYNEQFF. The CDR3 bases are TGTGCCAGCAGCTTGGCAGGGGGAGGTAGCTACAATGAGCAGTTCTTC. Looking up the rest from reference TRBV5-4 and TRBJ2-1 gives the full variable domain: ETGVTQSPTHLIKTRGQQVTLRCSSQSGHNTVSWYQQALGQGPQFIFQYYREEENGRGNFPPRFSGLQFPNYSSELNVNALELDDSALYLCASSLAGGGSYNEQFFGPGTRLTVL.

The CDR3 DNA reads TGTGCTAGTGGTACCTCGACAGGGTCCCTGTACTTC. Translating gives CASGTSTGSLYF. This chain links TRBV12-5 with TRBJ2-7, with 7 bases matching TRBD1. Germline loops: CDR1 LGHNT, CDR2 FRNRAP. J lost 12 bases, V lost 5 bases, and 10 bases had no gene match. The CDR3 spans 12 residues.

Here the CDR3 reads CASVDRGSGNTIYF. CDR3 nucleotides: TGTGCCAGCGTTGACCGCGGCTCTGGAAACACCATATATTTT. The chain couples TRBV28 to TRBJ1-3; D unclear. The CDR3 totals 14 residues. Germline V gene data show CDR1 as MDHEN and CDR2 as SYDVKM. V was pared by 8 bases and J by 0 bases, with 11 bases between.

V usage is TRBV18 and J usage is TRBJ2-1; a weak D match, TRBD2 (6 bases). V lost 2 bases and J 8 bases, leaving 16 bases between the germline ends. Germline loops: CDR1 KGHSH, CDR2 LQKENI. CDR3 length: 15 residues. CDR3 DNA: TGTGCCAGCTCACCAACCAGGCGGGACGTCCATGAGCAGTTCTTC. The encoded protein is CASSPTRRDVHEQFF.

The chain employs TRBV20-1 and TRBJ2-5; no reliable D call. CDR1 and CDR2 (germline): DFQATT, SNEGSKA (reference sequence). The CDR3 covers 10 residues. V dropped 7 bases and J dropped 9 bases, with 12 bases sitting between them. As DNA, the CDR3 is TGCAGTGTTGGGCGATCGTCCCAGTACTTC. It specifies CSVGRSSQYF.